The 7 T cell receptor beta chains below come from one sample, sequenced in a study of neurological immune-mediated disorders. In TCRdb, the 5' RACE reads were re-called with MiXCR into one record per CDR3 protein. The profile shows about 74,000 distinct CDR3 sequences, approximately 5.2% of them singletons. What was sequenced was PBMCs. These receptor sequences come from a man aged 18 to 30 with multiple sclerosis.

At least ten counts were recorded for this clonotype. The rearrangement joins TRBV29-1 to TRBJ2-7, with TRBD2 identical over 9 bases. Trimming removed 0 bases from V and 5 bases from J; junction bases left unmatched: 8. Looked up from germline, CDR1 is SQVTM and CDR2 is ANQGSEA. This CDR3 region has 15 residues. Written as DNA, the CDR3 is TGCAGCGTTGAAGAGGATGGGACTAGCTTCCACGAGCAGTACTTC. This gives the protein CSVEEDGTSFHEQYF.

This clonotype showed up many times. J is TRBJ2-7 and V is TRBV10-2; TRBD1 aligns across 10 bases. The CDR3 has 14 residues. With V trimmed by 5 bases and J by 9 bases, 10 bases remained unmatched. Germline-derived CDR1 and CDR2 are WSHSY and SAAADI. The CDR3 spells CASSLPGQGSVQYF. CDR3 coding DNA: TGCGCCAGCAGTCTTCCGGGACAGGGGTCGGTGCAGTACTTC.

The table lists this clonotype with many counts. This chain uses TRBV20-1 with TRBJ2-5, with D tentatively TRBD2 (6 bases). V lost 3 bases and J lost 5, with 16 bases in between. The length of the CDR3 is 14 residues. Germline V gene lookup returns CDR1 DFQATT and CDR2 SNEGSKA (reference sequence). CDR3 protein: CSARVPRGFETQYF. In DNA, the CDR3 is TGCAGTGCTAGGGTCCCCCGGGGGTTCGAGACCCAGTACTTC.

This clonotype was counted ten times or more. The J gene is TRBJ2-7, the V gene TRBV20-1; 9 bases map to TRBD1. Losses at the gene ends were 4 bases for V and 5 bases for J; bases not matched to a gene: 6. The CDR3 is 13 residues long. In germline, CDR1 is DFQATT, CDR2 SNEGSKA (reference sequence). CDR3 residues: CSATRTGDDEQYF. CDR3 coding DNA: TGCAGTGCTACGAGGACAGGGGACGACGAGCAGTACTTC.

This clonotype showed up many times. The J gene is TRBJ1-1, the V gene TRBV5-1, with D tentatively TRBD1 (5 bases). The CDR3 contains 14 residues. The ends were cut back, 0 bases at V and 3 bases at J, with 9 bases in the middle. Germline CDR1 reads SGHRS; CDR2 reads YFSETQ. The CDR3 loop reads CASSLEAGYTEAFF. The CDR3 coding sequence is TGCGCCAGCAGCTTGGAGGCAGGGTACACTGAAGCTTTCTTT.

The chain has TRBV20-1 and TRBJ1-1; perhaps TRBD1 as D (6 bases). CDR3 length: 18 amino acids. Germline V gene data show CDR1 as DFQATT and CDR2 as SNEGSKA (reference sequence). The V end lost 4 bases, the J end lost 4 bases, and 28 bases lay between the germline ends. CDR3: CSANTLRTGSGRGTEAFF. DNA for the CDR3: TGCAGTGCTAATACCCTCCGTACAGGGTCTGGACGAGGCACTGAAGCTTTCTTT.

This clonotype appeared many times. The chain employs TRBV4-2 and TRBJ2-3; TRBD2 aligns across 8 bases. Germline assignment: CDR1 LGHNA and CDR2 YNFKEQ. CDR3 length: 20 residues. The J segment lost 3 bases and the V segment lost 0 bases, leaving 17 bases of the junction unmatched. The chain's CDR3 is CASSQEGTGRAKGETDTQYF. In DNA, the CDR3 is TGTGCCAGCAGCCAAGAGGGGACCGGGAGGGCGAAAGGGGAGACAGATACGCAGTATTTT.